This T cell receptor beta chain was documented in a study of a mutant IDH1 vaccine in newly diagnosed glioma. Turning to this clone: Its antigen is unidentified.

TCRdb's copy holds only in-frame clones and misses some; the assay was immunoSEQ multiplex PCR. The sample lists around 58,000 clones, approximately 81% occurring once. Losses at the gene ends were 1 base for V and 6 bases for J; bases not matched to a gene: 5. The CDR3 extends over 15 amino acids. The V gene's germline CDR1 is SGHAT and CDR2 FQNNGV. Sample time point: week 5, during vaccination. The content of each vaccine dose was 300 ug of mutant IDH1 20-mer peptide, and topical imiquimod accompanied it. Sequenced here: PBMCs, sampled from a glioma patient whose treatment included an IDH1 peptide vaccine. V is TRBV11-2 and J is TRBJ1-1; 10 bases match TRBD1. This receptor was taken from a man aged 30 to 39 with glioma. In DNA form, the CDR3 reads TGTGCCAGCAGCTTAGGGCCGGACAGGGGGGCTGAAGCTTTCTTT. It translates to CASSLGPDRGAEAFF.